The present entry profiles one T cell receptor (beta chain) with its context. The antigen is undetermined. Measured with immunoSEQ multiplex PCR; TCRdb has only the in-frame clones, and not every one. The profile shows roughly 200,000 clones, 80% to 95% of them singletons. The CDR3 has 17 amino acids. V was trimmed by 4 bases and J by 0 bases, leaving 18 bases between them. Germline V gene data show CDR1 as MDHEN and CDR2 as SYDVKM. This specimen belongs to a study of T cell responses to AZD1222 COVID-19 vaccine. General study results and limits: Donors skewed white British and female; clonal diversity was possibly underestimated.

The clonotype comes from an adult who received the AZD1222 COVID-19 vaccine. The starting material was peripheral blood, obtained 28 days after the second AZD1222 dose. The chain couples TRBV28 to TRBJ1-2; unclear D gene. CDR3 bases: TGTGCCAGCAGTTCCCCCCGCGGGTCGGCCGCTAACTATGGCTACACCTTC. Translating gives CASSSPRGSAANYGYTF.